One and the same sample provided the 23 T cell receptor beta chains below, sequenced in a study of T cell responses to AZD1222 COVID-19 vaccine. Profiling relied on immunoSEQ multiplex PCR, and the TCRdb table lists in-frame clones only, not all of them. This sample carries some 130,000 clones, 85% to 95% of them seen once, and the ten largest clones take around 2.8%. Sequenced material: peripheral blood, taken on day 0 of AZD1222 vaccination. The receptors originated from an adult in good health.

The J gene is TRBJ2-4, the V gene TRBV6-1, with unresolved D. The CDR3 runs 16 residues. Germline lookup yields CDR1 MNHNS and CDR2 SASEGT. Trimming stripped 2 bases from V and 0 bases from J, with 11 bases between. For the CDR3, the DNA is TGTGCCAGCAGTGAACGGAATGGTATAGCCAAAAACATTCAGTACTTC. The encoded protein is CASSERNGIAKNIQYF.

The rearrangement links TRBV20-1 to TRBJ2-7, with D perhaps TRBD2 (6 bases). Looked up from germline, CDR1 is DFQATT and CDR2 is SNEGSKA (reference sequence). The germline V and J ends were trimmed by 3 bases and 7 bases, with 16 bases remaining between them. The CDR3 totals 13 residues. CDR3 residues: CSASTTVGGEQYF. As DNA, the CDR3 is TGCAGTGCTAGTACTACGGTCGGGGGTGAGCAGTACTTC.

This chain connects TRBV28 to TRBJ2-7; TRBD2 might be the D (5 bases). V was cut by 3 bases and J by 3 bases, with 12 bases left in between. The V gene's germline CDR1 is MDHEN and CDR2 SYDVKM. The CDR3 consists of 14 residues. CDR3 sequence: CASSFFTDYYEQYF. DNA of the CDR3: TGTGCCAGCAGTTTTTTTACAGACTACTACGAGCAGTACTTC.

The chain recombines TRBV29-1 with TRBJ1-1; a possible D gene is TRBD1 (6 bases). CDR1 is SQVTM and CDR2 is ANQGSEA in the germline V gene. The CDR3 contains 14 residues. V was clipped by 6 bases and J by 3 bases, with 17 bases between them. CDR3 loop: CSVRLGTPYTEAFF. The CDR3 DNA reads TGCAGCGTGAGACTCGGGACACCTTACACTGAAGCTTTCTTT.

The chain links TRBV24-1 to TRBJ2-2; no reliable D call. V lost 4 bases to trimming and J lost 4 bases, with 15 bases between them. This CDR3 is 16 amino acids long. Germline V lookup: CDR1 KGHDR, CDR2 SFDVKD. The CDR3 loop is CATSDLDPSGTGELFF. The CDR3 DNA is TGTGCCACCAGTGACTTAGACCCATCGGGCACCGGGGAGCTGTTTTTT.

Written as DNA, the CDR3 is TGTGCCAGCAGCTTGGTAGGCAGGCTCACAGATACGCAGTATTTT. Residues: CASSLVGRLTDTQYF. This chain links TRBV5-5 with TRBJ2-3; no definite D call. CDR3 length: 15 amino acids. Germline V CDR1 and CDR2: SGHKS, YYEKEE (reference sequence). Trimming cost V 0 bases and J 2 bases, with 10 bases left between them.

The rearrangement uses TRBV10-3 and TRBJ2-7; D remains ambiguous. CDR1 ENHRY and CDR2 SYGVKD come from the germline V gene. The CDR3 length is 14 residues. The germline V and J ends were trimmed by 3 bases and 4 bases, with 13 bases remaining between them. The CDR3 coding sequence is TGTGCCATCAGTGACCCTGGGCAGTTATACGAGCAGTACTTC. Translating gives CAISDPGQLYEQYF.

The chain is built from TRBV4-1 and TRBJ1-4; maybe TRBD1 (5 bases). CDR1 is MGHRA, CDR2 YSYEKL, per germline. The germline V and J ends were trimmed by 2 bases and 7 bases, with 14 bases remaining between them. The CDR3 covers 15 residues. The CDR3 reads CASSQKSGLVEKLFF. The CDR3 coding sequence is TGCGCCAGCAGCCAAAAGTCAGGGTTAGTTGAAAAACTGTTTTTT.

V is TRBV18 and J is TRBJ1-2; D ambiguous. The CDR3 consists of 12 residues. Trimming pared 3 bases from V and 10 bases from J, leaving 12 bases between. CDR1 KGHSH and CDR2 LQKENI come from the germline V gene. Written as DNA, the CDR3 is TGTGCCAGCTCACCCTACTGGGGAACCTACACCTTC. This sequence encodes CASSPYWGTYTF. Full variable domain (remainder filled in from reference TRBV18 and TRBJ1-2): NAGVMQNPRHLVRRRGQEARLRCSPMKGHSHVYWYRQLPEEGLKFMVYLQKENIIDESGMPKERFSAEFPKEGPSILRIQQVVRGDSAAYFCASSPYWGTYTFGSGTRLTVV.

This clone was recorded only once. CDR3 nucleotides: TGTGCCAGTAGTATAGACCAACTGTCTGGGGCCAACGTCCTGACTTTC. It is translated as CASSIDQLSGANVLTF. The chain employs TRBV19 and TRBJ2-6; unclear D gene. Germline CDR1 is LNHDA and CDR2 is SQIVND (reference sequence). The CDR3 has 16 residues. V shed 0 bases and J shed 1 base, with 7 bases lying between them.

J is TRBJ2-7 and V is TRBV10-3, with a weak D call TRBD2 (5 bases). The CDR3 extends over 12 amino acids. Germline V gives CDR1 ENHRY, CDR2 SYGVKD. The ends were cut back, 5 bases at V and 5 bases at J, with 10 bases in the middle. The CDR3 reads CAISTEGHEQYF. For the CDR3, the DNA is TGTGCCATCAGTACAGAGGGCCACGAGCAGTACTTC.

This clone was seen just once. The V and J genes are TRBV27 and TRBJ1-2; no clear D gene. Germline V CDR1 and CDR2: MNHEY, SMNVEV (reference sequence). There are 14 residues in the CDR3. Trimming pared 0 bases from V and 4 bases from J, leaving 9 bases between. The CDR3: CASSLSAPAYGYTF. CDR3 nucleotides: TGTGCCAGCAGTTTATCGGCACCAGCCTATGGCTACACCTTC.

This chain joins TRBV19 and TRBJ1-6; D uncertain. With 3 bases removed from V and 9 bases from J, the gap between germline ends came to 6 bases. Germline CDR1 and CDR2: LNHDA and SQIVND (reference sequence). CDR3 size: 12 residues. The CDR3 here is CASSMYGSPLHF. CDR3 DNA: TGTGCCAGTAGTATGTACGGTTCACCCCTCCACTTT.

This chain uses TRBV21-1 with TRBJ2-3; TRBD1, the D gene given by the table, was not confirmed from the DNA. TRBV21-1 is described as a pseudogene. The CDR3 runs 15 residues. The CDR3 sequence: CASSPTQQGSDTQYF. In DNA form, the CDR3 reads TGTGCCAGCAGCCCAACGCAGCAGGGGTCAGATACGCAGTATTTT.

The CDR3 DNA follows: TGTGCTAGTGGTTTCCGGGGGGAGGGCGAGCAGTTCTTC. It is translated as CASGFRGEGEQFF. The V and J genes are TRBV12-5 and TRBJ2-1, with 7 bases matching TRBD2. The V gene's germline CDR1 is LGHNT and CDR2 FRNRAP. This CDR3 region has 13 residues. V dropped 3 bases and J dropped 10; count of bases not matched to a gene: 6.

The chain joins TRBV4-1 to TRBJ2-7, with D perhaps matching TRBD2 (6 bases). This CDR3 region has 16 residues. V lost 4 bases and J 2 bases, leaving 18 bases between the germline ends. Germline V lookup: CDR1 MGHRA, CDR2 YSYEKL. CDR3 nucleotide sequence: TGCGCCAGCAGCCGAGGTATGAGACTAGGAGCCTACGAGCAGTACTTC. This sequence encodes CASSRGMRLGAYEQYF.

The rearrangement uses TRBV10-3 and TRBJ2-1, with TRBD2 identical over 13 bases. Trimming removed 3 bases from V and 7 bases from J; junction bases left unmatched: 3. The CDR3 sequence is 15 residues long. Germline V lookup: CDR1 ENHRY, CDR2 SYGVKD. The CDR3 region has the DNA TGTGCCATCAGTGAACCGGGACTAGCGGGAAATGAGCAGTTCTTC. Protein sequence: CAISEPGLAGNEQFF.

This clone has only one observation. The chain has TRBV3-1 (or the pseudogene TRBV3-2) and TRBJ2-7; D is perhaps TRBD1 or TRBD2 (7 bases each). This CDR3 is 14 amino acids long. CDR1 is LGHDT, CDR2 YNNKEL, per germline (reference sequence). Trimming took off 4 bases at V and 7 bases at J, with 17 bases between the two ends. CDR3 sequence (DNA): TGTGCCAGCAGCCCATGGGAGGGGGCGGAGGAGCAGTACTTC. This codes for CASSPWEGAEEQYF.

This clone was counted between two and nine times. The chain is built from TRBV6-2 or TRBV6-3 and TRBJ2-2; D gene uncertain. This CDR3 spans 11 amino acids. V gave up 8 bases and J gave up 5 bases, with 6 bases separating them. The germline V gene has CDR1 MNHEY and CDR2 SVGEGT. CDR3 protein: CASGSTGELFF. CDR3 coding DNA: TGTGCCAGCGGTTCGACCGGGGAGCTGTTTTTT.

The chain joins TRBV5-1 to TRBJ1-2, with D tentatively TRBD1 (6 bases). CDR1 and CDR2 from the germline V gene are SGHRS and YFSETQ. The CDR3 sequence is 14 residues long. Trimming shortened V by 5 bases and J by 5 bases, and 16 bases separated the two germline ends. CDR3 in amino acids: CASSRDKAEYGYTF. DNA for the CDR3: TGCGCCAGCAGTCGGGACAAGGCCGAATATGGCTACACCTTC.

The V and J genes are TRBV5-1 and TRBJ1-4; maybe TRBD1 (5 bases). The CDR3 extends over 17 amino acids. V lost 3 bases and J 5 bases, leaving 20 bases between the germline ends. CDR1 and CDR2 from the germline V gene are SGHRS and YFSETQ. The CDR3 DNA is TGCGCCAGCAGCTGGACTGGGACCAGTAGGACCAATGAAAAACTGTTTTTT. It specifies CASSWTGTSRTNEKLFF.

The chain recombines TRBV20-1 with TRBJ1-2, with D perhaps matching TRBD1 (5 bases). Germline CDR1 and CDR2: DFQATT and SNEGSKA (reference sequence). Trimming removed 3 bases from V and 5 bases from J, with 13 bases in between. The CDR3 has 13 residues. CDR3 in DNA: TGCAGTGCTAGTCAGGGTGTAATTTATGGCTACACCTTC. It is translated as CSASQGVIYGYTF.

V is TRBV19 and J is TRBJ1-6, with TRBD1 identical over 7 bases. The trim removed 5 bases at V and 0 bases at J, leaving 13 bases unmatched. The CDR3 consists of 19 residues. Germline values: CDR1 LNHDA, CDR2 SQIVND (reference sequence). As DNA, the CDR3 is TGTGCCAGTAGTCCTACAGGGGAAAGCGAAAGCTCCTATAATTCACCCCTCCACTTT. Translated, it gives CASSPTGESESSYNSPLHF. Full variable domain (missing parts from reference TRBV19 and TRBJ1-6): DGGITQSPKYLFRKEGQNVTLSCEQNLNHDAMYWYRQDPGQGLRLIYYSQIVNDFQKGDIAEGYSVSREKKESFPLTVTSAQKNPTAFYLCASSPTGESESSYNSPLHFGNGTRLTVT.